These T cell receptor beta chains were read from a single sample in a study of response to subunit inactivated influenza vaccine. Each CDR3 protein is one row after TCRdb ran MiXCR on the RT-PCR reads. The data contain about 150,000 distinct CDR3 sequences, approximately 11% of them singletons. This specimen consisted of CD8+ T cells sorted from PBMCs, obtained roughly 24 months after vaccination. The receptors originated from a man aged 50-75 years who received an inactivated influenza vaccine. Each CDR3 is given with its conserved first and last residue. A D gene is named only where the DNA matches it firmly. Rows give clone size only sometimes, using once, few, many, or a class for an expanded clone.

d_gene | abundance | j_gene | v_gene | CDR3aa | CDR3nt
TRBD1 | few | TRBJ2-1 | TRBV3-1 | CASSQWDRGNNEQFF | TGTGCCAGCAGCCAATGGGACAGGGGGAACAATGAGCAGTTCTTC
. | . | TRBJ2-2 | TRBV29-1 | CSVLDIGELFF | TGCAGCGTTCTCGATATCGGGGAGCTGTTTTTT
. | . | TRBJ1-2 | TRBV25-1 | CASSAPGLGNSSYTF | TGTGCCAGCAGTGCCCCCGGACTGGGAAACTCCAGCTACACCTTC
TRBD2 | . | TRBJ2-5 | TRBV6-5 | CASSYSLAGVPSETQYF | TGTGCCAGCAGTTACTCTCTAGCGGGGGTACCATCCGAGACCCAGTACTTC
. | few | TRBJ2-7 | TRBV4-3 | CASSQESTPGARYEQYF | TGCGCCAGCAGCCAAGAATCCACTCCTGGGGCCCGGTACGAGCAGTACTTC
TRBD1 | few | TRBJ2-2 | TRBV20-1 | CSAQGVSTGDTGELFF | TGCAGTGCTCAAGGGGTTTCGACAGGGGACACCGGGGAGCTGTTTTTT
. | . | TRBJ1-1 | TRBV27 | CASSPELGGRTEAFF | TGTGCCAGCAGTCCTGAACTAGGGGGGAGAACTGAAGCTTTCTTT
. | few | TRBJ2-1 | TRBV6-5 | CASSYAGQSYNEQFF | TGTGCCAGCAGTTACGCGGGACAGTCCTACAATGAGCAGTTCTTC
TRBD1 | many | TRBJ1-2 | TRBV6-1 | CASSAEDPGQGLYGYTF | TGTGCCAGCAGTGCCGAGGACCCGGGACAGGGGCTCTATGGCTACACCTTC
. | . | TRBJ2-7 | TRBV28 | CASSYLRQSYEQYF | TGTGCCAGCAGTTACCTTCGACAGTCCTACGAGCAGTACTTC
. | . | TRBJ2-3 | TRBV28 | CASSEQTDTQYF | TGTGCCAGCAGTGAACAGACAGATACGCAGTATTTT
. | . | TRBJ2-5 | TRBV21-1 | CASLGMSEETQYF | TGTGCCTCTTTGGGCATGTCCGAAGAGACCCAGTACTTC
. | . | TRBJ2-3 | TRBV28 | CASSTGVGAASPRSDTQYF | TGTGCCAGCAGCACAGGAGTTGGTGCAGCGTCCCCCCGTAGCGATACGCAGTATTTT
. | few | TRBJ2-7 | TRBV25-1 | CASSSLYYEQYF | TGTGCCAGCAGTTCTTTGTACTACGAGCAGTACTTC
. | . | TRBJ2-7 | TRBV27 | CASSLFRADHEQYF | TGTGCCAGCAGTTTATTCAGGGCCGATCACGAGCAGTACTTC
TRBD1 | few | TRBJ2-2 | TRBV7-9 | CASSGQGAAGELFF | TGTGCCAGCAGCGGACAGGGGGCCGCCGGGGAGCTGTTTTTT